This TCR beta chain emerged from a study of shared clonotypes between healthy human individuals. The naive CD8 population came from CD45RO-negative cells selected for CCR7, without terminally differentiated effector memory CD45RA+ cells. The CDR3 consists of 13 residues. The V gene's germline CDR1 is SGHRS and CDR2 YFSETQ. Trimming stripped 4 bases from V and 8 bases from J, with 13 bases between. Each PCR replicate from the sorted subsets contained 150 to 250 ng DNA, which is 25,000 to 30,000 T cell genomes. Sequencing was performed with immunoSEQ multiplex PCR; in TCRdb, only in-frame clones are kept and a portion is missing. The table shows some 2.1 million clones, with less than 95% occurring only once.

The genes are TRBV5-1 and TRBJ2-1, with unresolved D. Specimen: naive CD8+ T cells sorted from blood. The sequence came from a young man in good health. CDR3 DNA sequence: TGCGCCAGCAGCGTCGGGCAGCTGGATGAGCAGTTCTTC. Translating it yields CASSVGQLDEQFF.